The clone carrying this T cell receptor beta chain was seen only a few times. The antigen remains undetermined. One junction end does not reproduce the germline sequence, and a read error may be involved. This sample is part of a study of T-cell memory formation after mild COVID-19. General study findings and limits: Clones that contracted from day 15 to 85 were balanced CD4/CD8, while later expanders leaned CD4+. A subset of responding clones appeared in pre-infection memory, suggesting cross-reactive memory joined. Of the contracting clones, CD4+ ones lay mainly in CM and EM, and CD8+ ones in EMRA.

In germline, CDR1 is DFQATT, CDR2 SNEGSKA (reference sequence). This CDR3 is 12 amino acids long. Constant-segment primers served in 5'RACE that generated TCR alpha and TCR beta cDNA libraries bearing sample barcodes and UMIs. TCRdb re-derived calls from the 5' RACE reads in MiXCR, one entry per CDR3 protein. Of under 400,000 distinct CDR3 sequences in the sample, 28% were seen once. The origin of this receptor is an adult woman who had mild COVID-19 (a few samples of this study predate the infection). Cell type and time point are not known. The J gene is TRBJ2-1, the V gene TRBV20-1; either TRBD1 or TRBD2 may fit D (5 bases each). Sequencing input: PBMCs or a T cell subset sorted from them (not recorded which). The CDR3 region is CSARDQGPRGVF. DNA for the CDR3: TGCAGTGCCAGGGATCAAGGACCCAGAGGGGTCTTC.